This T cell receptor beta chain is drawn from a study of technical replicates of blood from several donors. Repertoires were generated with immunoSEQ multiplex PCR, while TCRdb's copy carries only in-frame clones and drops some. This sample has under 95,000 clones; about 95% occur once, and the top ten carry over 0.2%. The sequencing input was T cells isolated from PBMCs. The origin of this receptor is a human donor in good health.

CDR3 amino acids: CAWGDSPYEQYF. In nucleotides, the CDR3 is TGTGCCTGGGGGGACAGTCCCTACGAGCAGTACTTC. V and J are TRBV30 and TRBJ2-7; TRBD1 aligns across 7 bases. Per germline, CDR1 GTSNPN and CDR2 SVGIG (reference sequence). The CDR3 covers 12 residues. The junction had 3 bases not matched to a gene; V was cut back by 5 bases and J by 2 bases.